Presented here are 24 T cell receptor beta chains from one specimen sequenced in a study of cytomegalovirus exposure and HLA in healthy donors. Researchers ran the PCR with 60 Vbeta and 13 Jbeta primers. Profiled with immunoSEQ multiplex PCR; TCRdb holds only in-frame clones, not every one. The sample records some 130,000 clones, roughly 80% being singletons. The sequenced material came from PBMCs. These receptors all stem from a woman in her thirties in good health and CMV-seropositive.

The V gene is TRBV4-1, the J gene TRBJ2-3; weak D call: TRBD2 (7 bases). With 0 bases removed from V and 6 bases from J, the gap between germline ends came to 13 bases. There are 15 residues in the CDR3. Germline CDR1 and CDR2: MGHRA and YSYEKL. This chain's CDR3 is CASSQEVRGRDTQYF. The DNA of the CDR3 is TGCGCCAGCAGCCAAGAGGTGCGGGGGCGGGATACGCAGTATTTT.

The chain is built from TRBV19 and TRBJ2-5; D perhaps matches TRBD1 (6 bases). V lost 6 bases and J lost 4, with 12 bases in between. CDR1 is LNHDA, CDR2 SQIVND, per germline (reference sequence). This CDR3 contains 13 residues. The CDR3 loop reads CASSPGARETQYF. DNA of the CDR3: TGTGCCAGTAGCCCAGGGGCCCGAGAGACCCAGTACTTC.

V and J are TRBV28 and TRBJ2-1; TRBD2 is a possible D gene (6 bases). V was trimmed by 6 bases and J by 4 bases, leaving 16 bases between them. Germline V gene sequence: CDR1 MDHEN, CDR2 SYDVKM. The CDR3 is 15 residues long. The CDR3 bases are TGTGCCAGCAGGGTCGGGGGTCAGAGGTACAATGAGCAGTTCTTC. This sequence encodes CASRVGGQRYNEQFF.

This clone appeared a few times. This chain joins TRBV2 and TRBJ2-1; D perhaps matches TRBD2 (5 bases). V dropped 2 bases and J dropped 8 bases, with 13 bases sitting between them. The germline V gene has CDR1 SNHLY and CDR2 FYNNEI. This CDR3 has 14 amino acids. The CDR3 sequence: CASSERRFWDEQFF. DNA for the CDR3: TGTGCCAGCAGTGAAAGGAGGTTCTGGGATGAGCAGTTCTTC.

The chain recombines TRBV7-3 with TRBJ2-3; 13 positions match TRBD2. CDR1 SGHTA and CDR2 FQGTGA come from the germline V gene. V was clipped by 5 bases and J by 3 bases; unmatched bases: 8. CDR3 length: 17 amino acids. CDR3 residues: CASSPAPGLAGTDTQYF. For the CDR3, the DNA is TGTGCCAGCAGCCCCGCACCGGGACTAGCGGGGACAGATACGCAGTATTTT.

The chain employs TRBV5-6 and TRBJ1-3; D not certain. This CDR3 is 13 amino acids long. Germline CDR1 and CDR2: SGHDT and YYEEEE. Trimming removed 4 bases at V and 8 bases at J, with 13 bases between. CDR3 sequence: CASSPGEFDTIYF. CDR3 nucleotides: TGTGCCAGCAGCCCGGGAGAGTTCGACACCATATATTTT.

V and J are TRBV7-2 and TRBJ2-7; possible D gene TRBD1, 5 bases. Trimming cost V 5 bases and J 2 bases, with 16 bases left between them. The V gene's germline CDR1 is SGHTA and CDR2 FQGNSA. This CDR3 contains 15 residues. The DNA for the CDR3 is TGTGCCAGCAGCCCCGGAGACAGTTCTACCTACGAGCAGTACTTC. Its translation is CASSPGDSSTYEQYF.

This chain uses TRBV15 with TRBJ2-3; D might be TRBD2 (5 bases). The V end was cut by 1 base, the J end by 1 base, with 12 bases between. The CDR3 contains 16 residues. CDR1 is LNHNV, CDR2 YYDKDF, per germline (reference sequence). The CDR3 sequence: CATSRVSGLGTDTQYF. CDR3 in DNA: TGTGCCACCAGCAGAGTCAGCGGATTGGGCACAGATACGCAGTATTTT.

In its sample, this clone was seen once. V usage is TRBV6-5 and J usage is TRBJ2-2; unclear D gene. This CDR3 has 16 amino acids. Trimming stripped 2 bases from V and 6 bases from J, with 16 bases between. Per germline, CDR1 MNHEY and CDR2 SVGAGI. The CDR3 protein is CASSYAGVQVAGELFF. For the CDR3, the DNA is TGTGCCAGCAGTTACGCCGGTGTGCAGGTCGCCGGGGAGCTGTTTTTT.

The CDR3 loop reads CASSNRQGYGEKLFF. In DNA form, the CDR3 reads TGTGCCAGTAGTAATAGACAGGGATATGGTGAAAAACTGTTTTTT. This chain connects TRBV19 to TRBJ1-4, with 7 bases fitting TRBD1. CDR1 and CDR2 from the germline V gene are LNHDA and SQIVND (reference sequence). The CDR3 runs 15 residues. V gave up 4 bases and J gave up 7 bases; unmatched junction bases: 9.

The chain is built from TRBV23-1 and TRBJ2-1; 11 positions match TRBD2. TRBV23-1 is treated as an ORF (open reading frame) with a function not yet certain. The CDR3 has 16 residues. V shed 0 bases and J 9 bases; nucleotides not matched to a gene: 7. CDR3: CASSQSVAGGNSEQFF. The CDR3 coding sequence is TGCGCCAGCAGTCAATCAGTAGCGGGGGGGAACAGTGAGCAGTTCTTC.

J is TRBJ2-1 and V is TRBV4-2; the D is unclear. This CDR3 has 14 amino acids. The V gene's germline CDR1 is LGHNA and CDR2 YNFKEQ. Trimming removed 1 base at V and 5 bases at J, with 9 bases between. CDR3 in DNA: TGTGCCAGCAGCCAAGTTGAACAGAACAATGAGCAGTTCTTC. This sequence encodes CASSQVEQNNEQFF.

The chain links TRBV5-6 to TRBJ1-2; 7 nucleotides line up with TRBD1. V was clipped by 6 bases and J by 13 bases; unmatched bases: 18. This CDR3 comprises 14 residues. CDR1 is SGHDT and CDR2 is YYEEEE in the germline V gene. This CDR3 reads CASTQGTAKPIPTF. The CDR3 DNA reads TGTGCCAGCACCCAGGGGACAGCGAAACCCATACCCACCTTC.

The chain combines TRBV5-4 with TRBJ2-5, with 10 bases fitting TRBD1. CDR1 and CDR2 from the germline V gene are SGHNT and YYREEE (reference sequence). The CDR3 extends over 14 amino acids. J lost 3 bases, V lost 4 bases, and 3 bases had no gene match. The CDR3 reads CASSPTGGKETQYF. The CDR3 region has the DNA TGTGCCAGCAGCCCGACAGGGGGCAAAGAGACCCAGTACTTC.

This chain links TRBV6-5 with TRBJ2-1, with TRBD2 identical over 9 bases. Looked up from germline, CDR1 is MNHEY and CDR2 is SVGAGI. J was trimmed by 4 bases and V by 0 bases; bases with no gene match: 4. This CDR3 contains 16 residues. In DNA, the CDR3 is TGTGCCAGCAGTTACTCGGGAACTAGCGGGTACAATGAGCAGTTCTTC. Translated: CASSYSGTSGYNEQFF.

This clone was observed a handful of times. This sequence joins TRBV7-6 and TRBJ2-1, with D possibly matching TRBD2 (7 bases). V dropped 5 bases and J dropped 4 bases, with 18 bases sitting between them. The CDR3 sequence is 16 residues long. CDR1 is SGHVS, CDR2 FNYEAQ, per germline. For the CDR3, the DNA is TGTGCCAGCAGCCCAAGCTTAGGGGGGGGTTACAATGAGCAGTTCTTC. Protein sequence: CASSPSLGGGYNEQFF. The entire variable domain, with the rest obtained from reference TRBV7-6 and TRBJ2-1, is as follows: GAGVSQSPRYKVTKRGQDVALRCDPISGHVSLYWYRQALGQGPEFLTYFNYEAQQDKSGLPNDRFSAERPEGSISTLTIQRTEQRDSAMYRCASSPSLGGGYNEQFFGPGTRLTVL.

This clone has a handful of counts. The rearrangement links TRBV27 to TRBJ1-2; unclear D gene. The ends were cut back, 3 bases at V and 8 bases at J, with 13 bases in the middle. CDR3 size: 13 residues. Germline CDR1 MNHEY, CDR2 SMNVEV (reference sequence). Here the CDR3 reads CASSFSPAGGYTF. In nucleotides, the CDR3 is TGTGCCAGCAGTTTCTCCCCGGCGGGCGGCTACACCTTC.

The chain joins TRBV4-1 to TRBJ2-7; the D gene is possibly TRBD2 (6 bases). V lost 0 bases and J lost 2, with 17 bases in between. Germline V gene sequence: CDR1 MGHRA, CDR2 YSYEKL. There are 17 residues in the CDR3. The CDR3 spells CASSQDMEGTQAYEQYF. The CDR3 DNA reads as TGCGCCAGCAGCCAAGATATGGAGGGGACTCAAGCCTACGAGCAGTACTTC.

The V call is TRBV7-9, the J call TRBJ2-2, with D maybe TRBD2 (6 bases). The CDR3 has 15 residues. V lost 2 bases and J lost 4, with 11 bases in between. Per the germline V gene, CDR1 is SEHNR and CDR2 is FQNEAQ (reference sequence). The CDR3 DNA reads as TGTGCCAGCAGCTTAAGGGGACTCATCACCGGGGAGCTGTTTTTT. Amino acids: CASSLRGLITGELFF.

The J gene is TRBJ2-7, the V gene TRBV18, with D perhaps TRBD2 (6 bases). V lost 2 bases to trimming and J lost 7 bases, with 9 bases between them. There are 12 residues in the CDR3. Per the germline V gene, CDR1 is KGHSH and CDR2 is LQKENI. In DNA, the CDR3 is TGTGCCAGCTCACCAAACCGGGAGGAGCAGTACTTC. Translating it yields CASSPNREEQYF. Together with reference TRBV18 and TRBJ2-7, the CDR3 gives the full variable domain: NAGVMQNPRHLVRRRGQEARLRCSPMKGHSHVYWYRQLPEEGLKFMVYLQKENIIDESGMPKERFSAEFPKEGPSILRIQQVVRGDSAAYFCASSPNREEQYFGPGTRLTVT.

V is TRBV4-2 and J is TRBJ1-3, with 7 positions matching TRBD1. CDR1 and CDR2 from the germline V gene are LGHNA and YNFKEQ. V was pared by 0 bases and J by 3 bases, with 2 bases of the junction left unmatched. The CDR3 length is 15 residues. For the CDR3, the DNA is TGTGCCAGCAGCCAAGATACAGGGGTTGGAAACACCATATATTTT. Protein sequence: CASSQDTGVGNTIYF.

The CDR3 DNA reads as TGTGCCAGCAGCTTGGGTGCAGGGAACACTGAAGCTTTCTTT. It codes for CASSLGAGNTEAFF. The rearrangement joins TRBV5-4 to TRBJ1-1; no firm D call. The CDR3 contains 14 residues. The germline gives CDR1 SGHNT, CDR2 YYREEE (reference sequence). Trimming left V 0 bases short and J 1 base short, with 7 bases between.

The V call is TRBV5-6, the J call TRBJ1-1; D is ambiguous. The CDR3 length is 14 residues. Per germline, CDR1 SGHDT and CDR2 YYEEEE. Trimming pared 4 bases from V and 11 bases from J, leaving 21 bases between. CDR3 in DNA: TGTGCCAGCAGCCTAACCCCTTACCCCCGAGAGGCTTTCTTT. Its translation: CASSLTPYPREAFF.

The DNA for the CDR3 is TGTGCCAGCAGTTGGGACAGGCCAAACACCGGGGAGCTGTTTTTT. Its protein product is CASSWDRPNTGELFF. The chain employs TRBV2 and TRBJ2-2; TRBD1 agrees at 8 bases. CDR1 is SNHLY, CDR2 FYNNEI, per germline. This CDR3 is 15 amino acids long. V lost 5 bases, J lost 2 bases, and 4 bases stayed unmatched.